These 15 T cell receptor beta chains came from one sample sequenced in a study of blood T cells in healthy people across ages. Combining a sample-barcoded 5' primer with a J-beta primer mix, a second PCR ran for roughly 6 to 11 cycles. TCRdb redid the calling of the 5' RACE reads with MiXCR, one entry per CDR3 protein. The data show fewer than 1,000,000 distinct CDR3 sequences, approximately 48% seen once. Sequencing input: blood. The receptors derive from a man aged 60 to 75 in good health.

This clonotype was seen only a few times. V and J are TRBV12-3 or TRBV12-4 and TRBJ1-2; the D is unclear. The CDR3 is made up of 14 amino acids. The ends were cut back, 5 bases at V and 4 bases at J, with 14 bases in the middle. For the CDR3, the DNA is TGTGCCAGCAGTACTCCAGGACTCTCCTATGGCTACACCTTC. Translated: CASSTPGLSYGYTF.

The chain is built from TRBV7-2 and TRBJ1-2, with D tentatively TRBD1 (5 bases). The germline V and J ends were trimmed by 4 bases and 7 bases, with 13 bases remaining between them. This CDR3 comprises 13 residues. Germline assignment: CDR1 SGHTA and CDR2 FQGNSA. The CDR3 DNA is TGTGCCAGCAGCTCCTCAGGGTTGAGTGGCTACACCTTC. It yields the protein CASSSSGLSGYTF.

This clonotype came up once. This chain uses TRBV9 with TRBJ2-5; no reliable D call. Trimming stripped 1 base from V and 3 bases from J, with 13 bases between. This CDR3 comprises 15 residues. Germline values: CDR1 SGDLS, CDR2 YYNGEE. CDR3 region: CASSVSGYPEETQYF. CDR3 bases: TGTGCCAGCAGCGTATCCGGGTATCCGGAAGAGACCCAGTACTTC.

The chain couples TRBV2 to TRBJ2-5, with 8 bases lining up with TRBD1. V was pared by 4 bases and J by 3 bases, with 4 bases of the junction left unmatched. Per the germline V gene, CDR1 is SNHLY and CDR2 is FYNNEI. CDR3 length equals 14 residues. DNA for the CDR3: TGTGCCAGCAGTGGACAGGGGCTGGAAGAGACCCAGTACTTC. Its protein is CASSGQGLEETQYF. The whole variable domain, remainder taken from reference TRBV2 and TRBJ2-5, is EPEVTQTPSHQVTQMGQEVILRCVPISNHLYFYWYRQILGQKVEFLVSFYNNEISEKSEIFDDQFSVERPDGSNFTLKIRSTKLEDSAMYFCASSGQGLEETQYFGPGTRLLVL.

This chain links TRBV24-1 with TRBJ2-5; D is possibly TRBD2 (6 bases). Per the germline V gene, CDR1 is KGHDR and CDR2 is SFDVKD. This CDR3 has 16 residues. Trimming shortened V by 8 bases and J by 2 bases, and 20 bases separated the two germline ends. The CDR3 nucleotides are TGTGCCACCAATCGGAATAGCGGACCCTCGCAAGAGACCCAGTACTTC. As protein: CATNRNSGPSQETQYF.

This clonotype showed up many times. The rearrangement joins TRBV7-2 to TRBJ2-7; D perhaps matches TRBD1 (6 bases). V was trimmed by 5 bases and J by 2 bases, leaving 10 bases between them. CDR1 is SGHTA, CDR2 FQGNSA, per germline. The CDR3 spans 13 residues. This CDR3 reads CASSRTATYEQYF. The DNA for the CDR3 is TGTGCCAGCAGCAGGACAGCTACCTACGAGCAGTACTTC.

This clonotype was observed at least ten times. The chain uses TRBV20-1 and TRBJ2-1, with TRBD2 identical over 11 bases. The CDR3 is 15 amino acids. V trimming: 4 bases; J trimming: 4 bases; junction bases outside the gene matches: 6. CDR1 and CDR2 from the germline V gene are DFQATT and SNEGSKA (reference sequence). The CDR3 sequence is CSATRLAGKYNEQFF. The CDR3 region has the DNA TGCAGTGCTACCCGACTAGCGGGGAAGTACAATGAGCAGTTCTTC.

Details on this clonotype: One base away lies a much larger clone, so this may be a sequencing read error. The rearrangement uses TRBV12-3 or TRBV12-4 and TRBJ1-2; D call uncertain. This CDR3 spans 13 amino acids. V lost 11 bases and J lost 5, with 18 bases in between. The CDR3 bases are TGTGCCTGCACGGACGGGCCTCGGTATGGCTACACCTTC. This translates into CACTDGPRYGYTF.

This clonotype was recorded at least ten times. V is TRBV7-2 and J is TRBJ2-7; 9 bases are shared with TRBD1. The CDR3 runs 16 residues. The V gene's germline CDR1 is SGHTA and CDR2 FQGNSA. The ends lost 5 bases at V and 5 bases at J; junction bases unmatched: 13. The CDR3 nucleotides read TGTGCCAGCAGCAGGACAGGGGACGCCTCTCGACACGAGCAGTACTTC. This translates into CASSRTGDASRHEQYF.

The rearrangement uses TRBV4-3 and TRBJ2-1; 8 bases agree with TRBD2. The germline V gene has CDR1 LGHNA and CDR2 YSLEER. The V gene end was trimmed by 2 bases and the J gene end by 5 bases; junction bases not matched to a gene: 14. The CDR3 runs 18 residues. CDR3 region: CASSQRGVGGGMNNEQFF. DNA for the CDR3: TGCGCCAGCAGCCAAAGAGGGGTGGGCGGGGGGATGAACAATGAGCAGTTCTTC.

The chain recombines TRBV7-2 with TRBJ2-5; TRBD1 might be the D (5 bases). Germline loops: CDR1 SGHTA, CDR2 FQGNSA. This CDR3 comprises 15 residues. Trimming shortened V by 5 bases and J by 7 bases, and 20 bases separated the two germline ends. The CDR3 sequence: CASSRQTTIGVTQYF. The CDR3 nucleotides read TGTGCCAGCAGCCGACAGACCACGATAGGGGTGACCCAGTACTTC.

The V and J genes are TRBV9 and TRBJ2-2, with D perhaps TRBD1 (6 bases). The CDR3 is made up of 18 amino acids. With 3 bases removed from V and 5 bases from J, the gap between germline ends came to 23 bases. Per germline, CDR1 SGDLS and CDR2 YYNGEE. DNA for the CDR3: TGTGCCAGCAGCGGCCCGCTGATATCTCGAGGGGGAACCGGGGAGCTGTTTTTT. Translation: CASSGPLISRGGTGELFF.

The gene calls are TRBV20-1 and TRBJ2-1, with D maybe TRBD2 (5 bases). This CDR3 spans 15 amino acids. CDR1 and CDR2 from the germline V gene are DFQATT and SNEGSKA (reference sequence). Trimming left V 5 bases short and J 6 bases short, with 20 bases between. The CDR3 here is CSASLAPGTPNEQFF. CDR3 DNA: TGCAGTGCTTCCCTAGCCCCCGGAACCCCCAATGAGCAGTTCTTC.

This chain joins TRBV30 and TRBJ2-3, with D perhaps being TRBD1 or TRBD2 (5 bases each). The germline gives CDR1 GTSNPN, CDR2 SVGIG (reference sequence). V was shortened by 2 bases and J by 2 bases, with 20 bases between the two germline ends. This CDR3 comprises 17 residues. CDR3 DNA sequence: TGTGCCTGGAGTCTTCCGGGACCCAGAAGGACCACAGATACGCAGTATTTT. This encodes CAWSLPGPRRTTDTQYF.

The chain has TRBV6-2 or TRBV6-3 and TRBJ1-1, with 9 bases that match TRBD1. The trim removed 5 bases at V and 4 bases at J, leaving 5 bases unmatched. This CDR3 spans 14 amino acids. Germline values: CDR1 MNHEY, CDR2 SVGEGT. CDR3 DNA sequence: TGTGCCAGCAGTCCCGGGACAGGGACCACTGAAGCTTTCTTT. Translating it yields CASSPGTGTTEAFF.